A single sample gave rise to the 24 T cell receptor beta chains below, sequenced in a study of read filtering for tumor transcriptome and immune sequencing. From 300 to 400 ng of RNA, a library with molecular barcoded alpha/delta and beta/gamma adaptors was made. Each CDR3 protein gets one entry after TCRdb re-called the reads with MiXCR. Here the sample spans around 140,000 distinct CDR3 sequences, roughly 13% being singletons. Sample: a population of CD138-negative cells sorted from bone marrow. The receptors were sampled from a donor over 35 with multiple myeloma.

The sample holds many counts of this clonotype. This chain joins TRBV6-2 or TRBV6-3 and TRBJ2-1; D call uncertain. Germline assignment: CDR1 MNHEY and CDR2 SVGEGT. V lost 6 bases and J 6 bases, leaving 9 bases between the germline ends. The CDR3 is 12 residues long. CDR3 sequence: CASSYTGNEQFF. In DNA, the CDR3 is TGTGCCAGCAGCTACACGGGCAATGAGCAGTTCTTC.

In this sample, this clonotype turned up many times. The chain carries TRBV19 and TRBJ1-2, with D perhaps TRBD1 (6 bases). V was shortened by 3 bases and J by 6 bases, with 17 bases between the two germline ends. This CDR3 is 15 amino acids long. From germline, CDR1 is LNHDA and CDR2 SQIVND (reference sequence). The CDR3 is CASSISQGNQNGYTF. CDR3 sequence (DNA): TGTGCCAGTAGTATCTCACAGGGAAATCAGAATGGCTACACCTTC.

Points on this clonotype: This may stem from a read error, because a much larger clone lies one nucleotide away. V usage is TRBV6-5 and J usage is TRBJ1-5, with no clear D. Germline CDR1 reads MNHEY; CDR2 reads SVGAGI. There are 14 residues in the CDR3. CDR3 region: CASSPTRSDQPLHF. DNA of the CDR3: TGTGCCAGCAGTCCAACCCGCTCCGATCAGCCCCTGCATTTT.

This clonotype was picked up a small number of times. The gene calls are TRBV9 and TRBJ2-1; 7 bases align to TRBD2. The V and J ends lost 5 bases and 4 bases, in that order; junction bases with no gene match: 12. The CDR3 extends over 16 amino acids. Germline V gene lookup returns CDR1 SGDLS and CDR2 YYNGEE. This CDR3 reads CASRKGTTQRYNEQFF. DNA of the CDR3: TGTGCCAGCAGAAAAGGGACTACCCAGAGATACAATGAGCAGTTCTTC. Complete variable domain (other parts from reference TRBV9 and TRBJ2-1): DSGVTQTPKHLITATGQRVTLRCSPRSGDLSVYWYQQSLDQGLQFLIQYYNGEERAKGNILERFSAQQFPDLHSELNLSSLELGDSALYFCASRKGTTQRYNEQFFGPGTRLTVL.

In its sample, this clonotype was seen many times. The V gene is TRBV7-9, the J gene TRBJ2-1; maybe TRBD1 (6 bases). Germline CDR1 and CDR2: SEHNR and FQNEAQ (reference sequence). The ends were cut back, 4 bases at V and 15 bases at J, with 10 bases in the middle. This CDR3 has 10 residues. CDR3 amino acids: CASSSEGGFF. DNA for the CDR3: TGTGCCAGCAGCTCGGAAGGGGGGTTCTTC.

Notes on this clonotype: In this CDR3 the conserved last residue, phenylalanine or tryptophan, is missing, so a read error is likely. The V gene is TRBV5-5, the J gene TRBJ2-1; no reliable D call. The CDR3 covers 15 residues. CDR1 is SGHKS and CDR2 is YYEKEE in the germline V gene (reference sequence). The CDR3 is CASSFTDSSFNEQFL. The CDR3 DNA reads TGTGCCAGCAGCTTCACGGATAGCTCCTTCAATGAGCAGTTCCTC.

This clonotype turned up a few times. CDR3 nucleotide sequence: TGTGCCTGGAGTGAAGGGACTACTTACTCCTACGAGCAGTACTTC. The encoded protein is CAWSEGTTYSYEQYF. The chain is built from TRBV30 and TRBJ2-7; 7 bases match TRBD2. Germline values: CDR1 GTSNPN, CDR2 SVGIG (reference sequence). V was clipped by 1 base and J by 0 bases; unmatched bases: 6. This CDR3 contains 15 residues.

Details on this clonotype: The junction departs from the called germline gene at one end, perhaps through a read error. The CDR3 loop reads CAIGGKYNVQFF. CDR3 nucleotide sequence: TGTGCCATCGGGGGTAAATACAATGTGCAGTTCTTC. The chain is built from TRBV9 and TRBJ2-1, with D perhaps TRBD2 (6 bases). The germline V gene has CDR1 SGDLS and CDR2 YYNGEE. The CDR3 runs 12 residues. The variable domain in full, with the rest retrieved from reference TRBV9 and TRBJ2-1, is DSGVTQTPKHLITATGQRVTLRCSPRSGDLSVYWYQQSLDQGLQFLIQYYNGEERAKGNILERFSAQQFPDLHSELNLSSLELGDSALYFCAIGGKYNVQFFGPGTRLTVL.

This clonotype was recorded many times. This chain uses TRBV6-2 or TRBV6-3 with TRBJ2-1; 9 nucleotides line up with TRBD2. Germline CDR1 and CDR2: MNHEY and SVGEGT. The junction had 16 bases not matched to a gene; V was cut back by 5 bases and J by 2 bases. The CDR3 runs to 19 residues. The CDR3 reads CASSQGSSGTFRTYNEQFF. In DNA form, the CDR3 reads TGTGCCAGCAGTCAAGGGTCTAGCGGGACCTTCCGAACCTACAATGAGCAGTTCTTC.

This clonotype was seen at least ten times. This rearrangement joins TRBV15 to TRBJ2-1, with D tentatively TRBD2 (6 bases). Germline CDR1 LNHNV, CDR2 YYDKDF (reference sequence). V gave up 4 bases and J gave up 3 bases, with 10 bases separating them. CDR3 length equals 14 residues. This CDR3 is CATSKTRDYNEQFF. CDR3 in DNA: TGTGCCACCAGCAAGACTAGAGACTACAATGAGCAGTTCTTC.

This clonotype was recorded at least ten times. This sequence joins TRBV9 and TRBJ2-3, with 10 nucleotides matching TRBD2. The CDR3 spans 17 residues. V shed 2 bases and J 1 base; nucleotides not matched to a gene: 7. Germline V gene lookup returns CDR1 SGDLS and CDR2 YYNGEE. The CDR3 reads CASSVLGLAGGTDTQYF. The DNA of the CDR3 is TGTGCCAGCAGCGTTCTGGGGCTAGCGGGAGGCACAGATACGCAGTATTTT.

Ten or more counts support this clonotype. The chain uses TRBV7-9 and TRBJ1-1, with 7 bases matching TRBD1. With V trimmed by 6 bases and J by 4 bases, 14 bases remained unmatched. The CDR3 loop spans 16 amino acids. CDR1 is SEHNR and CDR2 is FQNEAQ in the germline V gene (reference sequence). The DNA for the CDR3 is TGTGCCAGCAGTTACGACAGGGTCCCCCGTCGCACTGAAGCTTTCTTT. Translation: CASSYDRVPRRTEAFF.

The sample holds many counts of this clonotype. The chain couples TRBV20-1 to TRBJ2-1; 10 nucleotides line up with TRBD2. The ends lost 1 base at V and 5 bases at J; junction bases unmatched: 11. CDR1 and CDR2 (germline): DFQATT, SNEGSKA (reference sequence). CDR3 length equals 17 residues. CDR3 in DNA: TGCAGTGCTAGAGTTGGCCTAGCGGGAGTTTGGGACAATGAGCAGTTCTTC. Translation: CSARVGLAGVWDNEQFF.

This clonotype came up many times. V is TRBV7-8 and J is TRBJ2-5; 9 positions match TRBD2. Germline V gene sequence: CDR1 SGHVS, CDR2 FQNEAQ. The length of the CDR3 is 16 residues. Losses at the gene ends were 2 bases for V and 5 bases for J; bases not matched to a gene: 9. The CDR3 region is CASSLFVAGDVETQYF. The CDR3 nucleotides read TGTGCCAGCAGCTTATTCGTAGCGGGAGACGTCGAGACCCAGTACTTC. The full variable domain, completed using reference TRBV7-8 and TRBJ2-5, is GAGVSQSPRYKVAKRGQDVALRCDPISGHVSLFWYQQALGQGPEFLTYFQNEAQLDKSGLPSDRFFAERPEGSVSTLKIQRTQQEDSAVYLCASSLFVAGDVETQYFGPGTRLLVL.

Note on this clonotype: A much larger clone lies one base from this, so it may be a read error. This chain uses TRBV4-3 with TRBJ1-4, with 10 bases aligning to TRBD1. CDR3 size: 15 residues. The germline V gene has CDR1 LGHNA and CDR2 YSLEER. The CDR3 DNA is TGCGCCAGCAGCCATGGACAGGGGGTTAATGAAAAACGGTTTTTT. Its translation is CASSHGQGVNEKRFF.

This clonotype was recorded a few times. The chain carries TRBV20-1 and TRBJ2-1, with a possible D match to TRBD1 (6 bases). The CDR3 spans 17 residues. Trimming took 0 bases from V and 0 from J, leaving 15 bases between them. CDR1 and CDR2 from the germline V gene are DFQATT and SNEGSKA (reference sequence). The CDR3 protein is CSAREPTGHSSYNEQFF. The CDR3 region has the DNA TGCAGTGCTAGAGAACCGACAGGCCATTCCTCCTACAATGAGCAGTTCTTC.

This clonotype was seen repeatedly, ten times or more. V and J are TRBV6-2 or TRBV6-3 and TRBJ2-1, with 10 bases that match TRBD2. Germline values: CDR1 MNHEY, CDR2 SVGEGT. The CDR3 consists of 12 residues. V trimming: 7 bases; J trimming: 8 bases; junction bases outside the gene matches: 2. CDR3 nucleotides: TGTGCCAGCATCCTAGCGGGAGATGAGCAGTTCTTC. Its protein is CASILAGDEQFF.

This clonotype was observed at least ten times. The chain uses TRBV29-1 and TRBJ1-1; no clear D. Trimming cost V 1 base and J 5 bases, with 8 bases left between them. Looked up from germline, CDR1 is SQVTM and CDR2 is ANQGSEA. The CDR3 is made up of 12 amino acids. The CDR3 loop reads CSVEGDLTEAFF. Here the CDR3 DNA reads TGCAGCGTTGAAGGGGATTTGACTGAAGCTTTCTTT.

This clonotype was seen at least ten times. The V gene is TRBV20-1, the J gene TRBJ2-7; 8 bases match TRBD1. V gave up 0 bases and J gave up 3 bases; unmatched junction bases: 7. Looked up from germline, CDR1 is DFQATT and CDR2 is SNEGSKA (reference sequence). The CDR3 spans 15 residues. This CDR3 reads CSARDVQGGYYEQYF. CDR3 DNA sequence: TGCAGTGCTAGAGACGTACAGGGGGGATACTACGAGCAGTACTTC.

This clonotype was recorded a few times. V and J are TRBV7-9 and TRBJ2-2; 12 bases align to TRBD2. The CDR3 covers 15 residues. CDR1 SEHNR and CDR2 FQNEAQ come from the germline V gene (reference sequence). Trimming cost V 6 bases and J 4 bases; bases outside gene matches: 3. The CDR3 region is CASRKTSGSTGELFF. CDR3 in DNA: TGTGCCAGCAGGAAGACTAGCGGGAGCACCGGGGAGCTGTTTTTT.

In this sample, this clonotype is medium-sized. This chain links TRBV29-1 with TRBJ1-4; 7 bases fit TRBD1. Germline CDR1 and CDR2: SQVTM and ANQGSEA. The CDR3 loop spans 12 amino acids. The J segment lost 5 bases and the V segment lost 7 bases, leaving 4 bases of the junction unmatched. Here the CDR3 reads CSGRDRNEKLFF. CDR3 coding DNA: TGCAGCGGCCGGGACAGAAATGAAAAACTGTTTTTT.

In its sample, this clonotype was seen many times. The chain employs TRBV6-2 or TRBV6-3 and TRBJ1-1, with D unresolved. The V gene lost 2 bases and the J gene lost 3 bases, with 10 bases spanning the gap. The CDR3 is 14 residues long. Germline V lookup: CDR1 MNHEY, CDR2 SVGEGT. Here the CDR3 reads CASSYRATDTEAFF. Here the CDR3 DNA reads TGTGCCAGCAGTTACAGGGCCACCGACACTGAAGCTTTCTTT.

CDR3 loop: CASSYSKAGGQESQYF. The CDR3 region has the DNA TGTGCCAGCAGTTACTCAAAAGCGGGAGGGCAGGAGTCTCAGTACTTC. The chain employs TRBV6-5 and TRBJ2-5; 10 bases map to TRBD2. Germline CDR1 MNHEY, CDR2 SVGAGI. Losses at the gene ends were 0 bases for V and 11 bases for J; bases not matched to a gene: 12. This CDR3 is built from 16 residues.

DNA for the CDR3: TGCGCCAGCAGCGACCGGGACTCTTCCTACAATGAGCAGTTCTTC. This codes for CASSDRDSSYNEQFF. This chain uses TRBV4-1 with TRBJ2-1; a possible D gene is TRBD2 (6 bases). This CDR3 spans 15 amino acids. The V and J ends lost 5 bases and 1 base respectively, with 12 bases between them. Germline-derived CDR1 and CDR2 are MGHRA and YSYEKL.